This T cell receptor beta chain was sequenced in a study of cytomegalovirus exposure and HLA in healthy donors. Overall study context: Earlier, 100 million to 120 million unique TCR beta sequences were recovered from 170 million or so T cells by an analysis. Study observations and caveats: The majority of TCR sequences were rare, yet some public TCRs appeared in many donors.

This clone was recorded only once. What it binds is not known. Germline CDR1 MNHEY, CDR2 SVGAGI. CDR3 size: 15 residues. Trimming pared 0 bases from V and 6 bases from J, leaving 14 bases between. The PCR was carried out with 60 Vbeta primers and 13 Jbeta primers. Authors' data handling: There were 80 million or so unique TCR beta chains by a later count, and around 10 million of them were shared. The data were produced by immunoSEQ multiplex PCR, yet TCRdb's version contains in-frame clones alone and is incomplete. V, J and clone size are those of that table, while D and trimming were read from the DNA. Of under 200,000 clones listed, around three quarters are singletons.

The receptor comes from a woman in her thirties in good health and CMV-seropositive. Sequencing was done on a sample of PBMCs. The rearrangement links TRBV6-5 to TRBJ1-1, with D possibly being TRBD1 (5 bases). The CDR3 protein is CASSYSAGRVPEAFF. In nucleotides, the CDR3 is TGTGCCAGCAGTTACTCAGCCGGCAGGGTACCTGAAGCTTTCTTT.